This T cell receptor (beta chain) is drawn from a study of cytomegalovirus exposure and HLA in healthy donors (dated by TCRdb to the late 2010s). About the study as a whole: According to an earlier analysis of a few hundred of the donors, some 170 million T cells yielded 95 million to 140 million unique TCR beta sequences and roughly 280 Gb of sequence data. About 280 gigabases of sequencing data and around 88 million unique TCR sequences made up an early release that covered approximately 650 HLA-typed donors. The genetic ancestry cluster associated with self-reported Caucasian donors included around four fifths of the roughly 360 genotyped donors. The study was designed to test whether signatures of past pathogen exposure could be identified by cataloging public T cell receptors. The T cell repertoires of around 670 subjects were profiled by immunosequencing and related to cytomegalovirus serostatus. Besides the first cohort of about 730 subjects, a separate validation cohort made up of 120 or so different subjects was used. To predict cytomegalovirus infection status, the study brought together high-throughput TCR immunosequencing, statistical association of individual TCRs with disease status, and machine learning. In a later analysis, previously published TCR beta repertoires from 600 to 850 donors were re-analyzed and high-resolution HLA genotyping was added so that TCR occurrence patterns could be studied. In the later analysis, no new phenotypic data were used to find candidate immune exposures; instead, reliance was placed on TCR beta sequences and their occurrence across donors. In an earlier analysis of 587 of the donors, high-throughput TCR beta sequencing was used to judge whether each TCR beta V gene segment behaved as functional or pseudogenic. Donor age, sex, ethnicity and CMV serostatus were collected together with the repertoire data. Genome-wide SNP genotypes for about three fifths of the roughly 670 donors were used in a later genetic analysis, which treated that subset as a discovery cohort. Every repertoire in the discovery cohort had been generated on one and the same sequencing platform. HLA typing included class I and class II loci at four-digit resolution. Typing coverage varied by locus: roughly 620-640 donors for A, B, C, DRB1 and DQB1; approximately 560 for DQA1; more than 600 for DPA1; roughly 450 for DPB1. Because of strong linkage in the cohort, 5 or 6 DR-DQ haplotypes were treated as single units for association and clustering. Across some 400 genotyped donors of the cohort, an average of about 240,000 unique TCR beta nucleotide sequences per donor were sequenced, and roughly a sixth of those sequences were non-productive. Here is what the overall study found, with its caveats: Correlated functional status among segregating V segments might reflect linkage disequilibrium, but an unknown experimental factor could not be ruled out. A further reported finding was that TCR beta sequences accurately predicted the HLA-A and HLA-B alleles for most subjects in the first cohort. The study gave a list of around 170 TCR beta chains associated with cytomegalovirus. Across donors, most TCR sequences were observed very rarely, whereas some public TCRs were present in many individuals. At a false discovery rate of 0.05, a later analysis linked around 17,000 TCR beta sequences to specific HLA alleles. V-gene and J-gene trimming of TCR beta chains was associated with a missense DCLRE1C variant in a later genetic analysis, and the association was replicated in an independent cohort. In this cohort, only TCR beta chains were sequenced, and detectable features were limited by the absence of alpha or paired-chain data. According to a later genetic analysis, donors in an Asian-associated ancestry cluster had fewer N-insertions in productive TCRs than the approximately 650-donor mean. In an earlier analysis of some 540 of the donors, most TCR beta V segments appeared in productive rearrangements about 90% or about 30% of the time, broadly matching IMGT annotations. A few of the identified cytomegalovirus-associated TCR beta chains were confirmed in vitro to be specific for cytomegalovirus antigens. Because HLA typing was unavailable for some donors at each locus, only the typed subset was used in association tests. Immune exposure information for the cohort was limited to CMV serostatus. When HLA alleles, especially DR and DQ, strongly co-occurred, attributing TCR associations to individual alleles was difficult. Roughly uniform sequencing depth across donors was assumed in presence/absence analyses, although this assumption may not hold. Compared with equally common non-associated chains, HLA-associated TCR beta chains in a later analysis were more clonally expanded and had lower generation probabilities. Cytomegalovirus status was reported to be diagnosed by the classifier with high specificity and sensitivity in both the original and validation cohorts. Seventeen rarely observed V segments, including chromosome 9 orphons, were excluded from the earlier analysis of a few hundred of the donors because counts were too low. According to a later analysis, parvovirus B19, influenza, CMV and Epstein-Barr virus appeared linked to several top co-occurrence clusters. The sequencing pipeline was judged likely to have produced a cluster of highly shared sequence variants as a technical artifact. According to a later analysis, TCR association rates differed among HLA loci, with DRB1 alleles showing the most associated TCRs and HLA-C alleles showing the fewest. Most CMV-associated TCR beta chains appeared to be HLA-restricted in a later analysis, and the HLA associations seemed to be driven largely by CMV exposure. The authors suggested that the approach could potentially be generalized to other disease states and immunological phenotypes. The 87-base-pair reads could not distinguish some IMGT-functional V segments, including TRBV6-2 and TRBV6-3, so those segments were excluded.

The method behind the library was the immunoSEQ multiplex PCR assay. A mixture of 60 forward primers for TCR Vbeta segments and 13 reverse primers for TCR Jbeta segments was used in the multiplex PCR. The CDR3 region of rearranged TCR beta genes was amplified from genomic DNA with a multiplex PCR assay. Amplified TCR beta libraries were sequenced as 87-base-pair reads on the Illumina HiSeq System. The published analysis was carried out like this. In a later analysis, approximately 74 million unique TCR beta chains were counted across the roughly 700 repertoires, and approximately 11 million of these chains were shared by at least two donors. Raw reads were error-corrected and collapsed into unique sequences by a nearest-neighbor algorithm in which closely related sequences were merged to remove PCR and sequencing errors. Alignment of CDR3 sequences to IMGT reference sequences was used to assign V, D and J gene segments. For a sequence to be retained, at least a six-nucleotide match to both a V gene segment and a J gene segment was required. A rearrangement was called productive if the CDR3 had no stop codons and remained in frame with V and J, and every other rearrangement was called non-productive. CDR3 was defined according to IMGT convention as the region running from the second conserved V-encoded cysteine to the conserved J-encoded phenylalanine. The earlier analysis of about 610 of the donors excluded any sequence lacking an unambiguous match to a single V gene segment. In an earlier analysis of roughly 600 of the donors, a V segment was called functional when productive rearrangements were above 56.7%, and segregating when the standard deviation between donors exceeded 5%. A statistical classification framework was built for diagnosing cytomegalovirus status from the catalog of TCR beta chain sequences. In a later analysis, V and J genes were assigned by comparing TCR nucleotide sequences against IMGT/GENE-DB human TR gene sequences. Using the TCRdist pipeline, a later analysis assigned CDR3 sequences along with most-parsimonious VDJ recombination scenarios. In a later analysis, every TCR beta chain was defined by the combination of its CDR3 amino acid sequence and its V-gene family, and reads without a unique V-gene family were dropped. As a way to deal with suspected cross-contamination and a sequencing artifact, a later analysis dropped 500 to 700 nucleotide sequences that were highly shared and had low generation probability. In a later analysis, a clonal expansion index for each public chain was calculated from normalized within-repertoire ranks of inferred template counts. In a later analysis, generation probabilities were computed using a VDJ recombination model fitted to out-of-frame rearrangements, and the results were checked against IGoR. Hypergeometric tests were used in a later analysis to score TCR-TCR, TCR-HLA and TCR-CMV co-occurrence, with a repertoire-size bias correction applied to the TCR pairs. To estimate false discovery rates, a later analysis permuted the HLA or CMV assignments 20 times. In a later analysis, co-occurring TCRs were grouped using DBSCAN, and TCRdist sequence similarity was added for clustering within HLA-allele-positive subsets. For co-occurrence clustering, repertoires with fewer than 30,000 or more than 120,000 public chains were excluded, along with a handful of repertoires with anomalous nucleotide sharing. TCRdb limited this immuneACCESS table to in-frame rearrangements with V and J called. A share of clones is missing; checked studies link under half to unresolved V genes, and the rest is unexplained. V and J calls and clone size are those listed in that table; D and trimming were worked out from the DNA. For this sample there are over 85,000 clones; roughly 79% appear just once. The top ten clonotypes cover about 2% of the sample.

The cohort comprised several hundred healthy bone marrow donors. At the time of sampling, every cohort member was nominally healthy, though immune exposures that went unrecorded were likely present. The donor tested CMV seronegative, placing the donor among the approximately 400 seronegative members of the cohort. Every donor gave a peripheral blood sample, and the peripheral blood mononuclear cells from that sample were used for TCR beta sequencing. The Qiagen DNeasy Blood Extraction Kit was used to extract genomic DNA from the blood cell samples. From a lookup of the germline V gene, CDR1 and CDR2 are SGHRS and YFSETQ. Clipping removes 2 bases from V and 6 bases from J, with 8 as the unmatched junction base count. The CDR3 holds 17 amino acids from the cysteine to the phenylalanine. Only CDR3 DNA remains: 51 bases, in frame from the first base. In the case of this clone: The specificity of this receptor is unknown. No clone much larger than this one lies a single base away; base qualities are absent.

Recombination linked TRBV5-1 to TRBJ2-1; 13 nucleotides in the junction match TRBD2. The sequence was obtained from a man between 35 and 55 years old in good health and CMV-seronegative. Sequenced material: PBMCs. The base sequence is TGCGCCAGCAGCTTCGGACTAGCGGGAGTTCCTCCCAATGAGCAGTTCTTC. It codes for CASSFGLAGVPPNEQFF.